The 22 T cell receptor beta chains reported below all come from one sample, sequenced in a study of beta chain features in type 1 diabetes. Study-level findings and limits: Moderately but significantly shorter TCRB CDR3s were found in Type 1 diabetes patients in all four CD4+ subsets.

As every portion of the isolated RNA was reverse transcribed, the sequencing read expressed TCRB transcripts. The protocol was immunoSEQ multiplex PCR, while the TCRdb copy is restricted to in-frame clones and leaves out a portion. The sample carries about 650,000 clones, roughly 12% recorded once. These receptors lack a known antigen. Sequencing was performed on naive CD4+ T cells from blood. These receptors all come from a man younger than 45 with type 1 diabetes.

The CDR3 sequence is CASSSALGLGGNTQYF. CDR3 DNA: TGTGCCAGCAGCTCAGCACTCGGACTAGGGGGGAATACGCAGTATTTT. The rearrangement joins TRBV7-2 to TRBJ2-3, with a weak D call TRBD2 (7 bases). This CDR3 region has 16 residues. The germline V gene encodes CDR1 SGHTA and CDR2 FQGNSA. V was pared by 4 bases and J by 7 bases, with 21 bases between.

This clone has only a few counts. The V and J genes are TRBV10-3 and TRBJ2-6; 8 nucleotides agree with TRBD1. J lost 0 bases, V lost 3 bases, and 7 bases had no gene match. The CDR3 contains 18 residues. Per germline, CDR1 ENHRY and CDR2 SYGVKD. Written as DNA, the CDR3 is TGTGCCATCAGTGACCCGGCAGGGGGCATCTCTGGGGCCAACGTCCTGACTTTC. Its translation: CAISDPAGGISGANVLTF.

This clone was found a few times. Other nucleotide sequences in the sample specify the same CDR3. The genes are TRBV5-1 and TRBJ2-7; no clear D. Germline CDR1 reads SGHRS; CDR2 reads YFSETQ. The CDR3 extends over 12 amino acids. V dropped 1 base and J dropped 4 bases, with 6 bases sitting between them. CDR3 DNA: TGCGCCAGCAGCTTGTTGGGGTACGAGCAGTACTTC. It is translated as CASSLLGYEQYF. Together with reference TRBV5-1 and TRBJ2-7, the CDR3 gives the full variable domain: KAGVTQTPRYLIKTRGQQVTLSCSPISGHRSVSWYQQTPGQGLQFLFEYFSETQRNKGNFPGRFSGRQFSNSRSEMNVSTLELGDSALYLCASSLLGYEQYFGPGTRLTVT.

The J gene is TRBJ2-4, the V gene TRBV9, with TRBD2 identical over 11 bases. CDR1 is SGDLS and CDR2 is YYNGEE in the germline V gene. With V trimmed by 3 bases and J by 11 bases, 19 bases remained unmatched. CDR3 length: 18 amino acids. The CDR3 is CASSGGPKNSGGASLQYF. The CDR3, as DNA: TGTGCCAGCAGCGGAGGGCCCAAGAATAGCGGGGGGGCCTCGCTTCAGTACTTC.

In this sample, this clone turned up a few times. The V call is TRBV6-6, the J call TRBJ2-7; D gene uncertain. V lost 2 bases and J 2 bases, leaving 4 bases between the germline ends. The CDR3 loop spans 12 amino acids. Germline CDR1 and CDR2: MNHNY and SVGAGI (reference sequence). CDR3 bases: TGTGCCAGCAGTTACACAGCCTACGAGCAGTACTTC. It codes for CASSYTAYEQYF.

The sample holds a few counts of this clone. In DNA, the CDR3 is TGTGCCATCAGTGGGGCAGGCTATGGCTACACCTTC. This codes for CAISGAGYGYTF. The chain recombines TRBV10-3 with TRBJ1-2; D is undetermined. There are 12 residues in the CDR3. The germline V gene has CDR1 ENHRY and CDR2 SYGVKD. V was trimmed by 4 bases and J by 4 bases, leaving 7 bases between them.

This clone was detected only a few times. This chain connects TRBV7-3 to TRBJ2-6; D is unresolved. The V gene lost 5 bases and the J gene lost 0 bases, with 8 bases spanning the gap. The germline V gene has CDR1 SGHTA and CDR2 FQGTGA. The CDR3 consists of 15 residues. The CDR3 coding sequence is TGTGCCAGCAGCACACAGTTCTCTGGGGCCAACGTCCTGACTTTC. Protein: CASSTQFSGANVLTF.

The V and J genes are TRBV9 and TRBJ1-6; D is ambiguous. The CDR3 is 15 residues long. From germline, CDR1 is SGDLS and CDR2 YYNGEE. Trimming stripped 4 bases from V and 7 bases from J, with 15 bases between. The CDR3 DNA reads TGTGCCAGCAGCCCAAGCGCGGTTCCGAATTCACCCCTCCACTTT. This sequence encodes CASSPSAVPNSPLHF.

The chain links TRBV7-8 to TRBJ2-2, with D possibly TRBD2 on 5 matching bases. With 4 bases removed from V and 1 base from J, the gap between germline ends came to 10 bases. CDR3 length equals 15 residues. CDR1 and CDR2 from the germline V gene are SGHVS and FQNEAQ. The CDR3 sequence: CASSSYRGNTGELFF. The CDR3 bases are TGTGCCAGCAGCTCCTACCGGGGGAACACCGGGGAGCTGTTTTTT.

This clone was counted between two and nine times. The same CDR3 can be traced to other DNA sequences in this sample. This chain joins TRBV6-5 and TRBJ1-2; TRBD1 matches at 7 bases. V trimming: 5 bases; J trimming: 8 bases; junction bases outside the gene matches: 8. Germline CDR1 reads MNHEY; CDR2 reads SVGAGI. The CDR3 has 13 residues. The CDR3 coding sequence is TGTGCCAGCAGTCGACAGGGATCCCGCGGCTACACCTTC. Translation gives CASSRQGSRGYTF.

This clone was found a few times. The chain links TRBV18 to TRBJ1-5, with 9 bases fitting TRBD1. CDR1 KGHSH and CDR2 LQKENI come from the germline V gene. The CDR3 contains 15 residues. V lost 2 bases to trimming and J lost 6 bases; unmatched junction nucleotides: 5. Here the CDR3 DNA reads TGTGCCAGCTCACCAGGGGACAGGGTAGGTCAGCCCCAGCATTTT. This translates into CASSPGDRVGQPQHF.

The chain recombines TRBV2 with TRBJ2-1; no reliable D call. Deletions cut 1 base from V and 10 bases from J, with 11 bases between. The CDR3 length is 13 residues. CDR1 and CDR2 from the germline V gene are SNHLY and FYNNEI. As DNA, the CDR3 is TGTGCCAGCAGTGAAGGGCCTAGAAGAGAGCAGTTCTTC. Protein: CASSEGPRREQFF. Full variable domain (missing parts from reference TRBV2 and TRBJ2-1): EPEVTQTPSHQVTQMGQEVILRCVPISNHLYFYWYRQILGQKVEFLVSFYNNEISEKSEIFDDQFSVERPDGSNFTLKIRSTKLEDSAMYFCASSEGPRREQFFGPGTRLTVL.

With regard to this clone: The same CDR3 is also encoded by other DNA sequences in this sample. This sequence joins TRBV7-9 and TRBJ2-3; D gene unclear. Germline lookup yields CDR1 SEHNR and CDR2 FQNEAQ (reference sequence). With 1 base removed from V and 0 bases from J, the gap between germline ends came to 5 bases. CDR3 length equals 14 residues. The CDR3 bases are TGTGCCAGCAGCTTAGGGCGGAGCACAGATACGCAGTATTTT. Protein: CASSLGRSTDTQYF. Full variable domain (remainder filled in from reference TRBV7-9 and TRBJ2-3): DTGVSQNPRHKITKRGQNVTFRCDPISEHNRLYWYRQTLGQGPEFLTYFQNEAQLEKSRLLSDRFSAERPKGSFSTLEIQRTEQGDSAMYLCASSLGRSTDTQYFGPGTRLTVL.

This chain uses TRBV4-2 with TRBJ2-6; perhaps TRBD2 as D (5 bases). The V and J ends lost 7 bases and 2 bases respectively, with 15 bases between them. The CDR3 totals 16 residues. In germline, CDR1 is LGHNA, CDR2 YNFKEQ. The CDR3 loop reads CASTPGIGAGANVLTF. In nucleotides, the CDR3 is TGTGCCAGCACCCCCGGGATCGGGGCTGGGGCCAACGTCCTGACTTTC.

With respect to this clone: Other DNA sequences in the sample encode the same CDR3. The chain joins TRBV6-1 to TRBJ2-7; D is unclear. Germline values: CDR1 MNHNS, CDR2 SASEGT. The CDR3 consists of 11 residues. V lost 2 bases to trimming and J lost 4 bases, with 3 bases between them. The chain's CDR3 is CASSERYEQYF. The DNA for the CDR3 is TGTGCCAGCAGTGAACGGTACGAGCAGTACTTC.

In its sample, this clone was seen a few times. The gene calls are TRBV1 and TRBJ2-2; the table's D call TRBD2 went unverified against the DNA. TRBV1 is listed as a pseudogene. The CDR3 is made up of 17 amino acids. CDR3 coding DNA: TGCACCAGCAGCAGGGGACTAGCGGAGCTTAACACCGGGGAGCTGTTTTTT. Translating gives CTSSRGLAELNTGELFF.

This chain links TRBV29-1 with TRBJ2-3; no reliable D call. CDR1 is SQVTM, CDR2 ANQGSEA, per germline. This CDR3 has 12 residues. Trimming cost V 5 bases and J 2 bases, with 8 bases left between them. CDR3 region: CSVRQATDTQYF. CDR3 DNA sequence: TGCAGCGTTAGGCAAGCCACAGATACGCAGTATTTT.

The chain combines TRBV29-1 with TRBJ1-2; 11 nucleotides align to TRBD1. The germline V gene has CDR1 SQVTM and CDR2 ANQGSEA. The junction had 8 bases not matched to a gene; V was cut back by 5 bases and J by 6 bases. The CDR3 extends over 14 amino acids. CDR3 bases: TGCAGCGTTACTCCGGGACAGGGGGTCCATGGCTACACCTTC. This translates into CSVTPGQGVHGYTF. Supplemented by reference TRBV29-1 and TRBJ1-2, the full variable domain reads SAVISQKPSRDICQRGTSLTIQCQVDSQVTMMFWYRQQPGQSLTLIATANQGSEATYESGFVIDKFPISRPNLTFSTLTVSNMSPEDSSIYLCSVTPGQGVHGYTFGSGTRLTVV.

The genes are TRBV6-1 and TRBJ1-3; possibly TRBD1 for D (6 bases). The V gene lost 7 bases and the J gene lost 4 bases, with 14 bases spanning the gap. This CDR3 contains 14 residues. CDR1 and CDR2 (germline): MNHNS, SASEGT. CDR3 amino acids: CASTAGQRGNTIYF. Here the CDR3 DNA reads TGTGCCAGCACCGCCGGACAGAGGGGAAACACCATATATTTT.

The table lists this clone with a few counts. The gene calls are TRBV25-1 and TRBJ2-2; no definite D call. The CDR3 length is 14 residues. The V end was cut by 2 bases, the J end by 0 bases, with 4 bases between. CDR1 and CDR2 (germline): MGHDK, SYGVNS. CDR3 loop: CASSERANTGELFF. The CDR3 DNA sequence: TGTGCCAGCAGTGAAAGGGCGAACACCGGGGAGCTGTTTTTT.

The J gene is TRBJ1-1, the V gene TRBV7-3; 7 nucleotides line up with TRBD1. The CDR3 runs to 14 residues. Germline CDR1 is SGHTA and CDR2 is FQGTGA. With 5 bases clipped from V and 3 bases from J, the junction kept 6 bases outside the gene matches. The CDR3 sequence is CASSTGQGDTEAFF. CDR3 coding DNA: TGTGCCAGCAGCACAGGGCAGGGGGACACTGAAGCTTTCTTT.

The chain carries TRBV11-2 and TRBJ1-1; the D is unclear. The germline V and J ends were trimmed by 1 base and 0 bases, with 9 bases remaining between them. Germline CDR1 reads SGHAT; CDR2 reads FQNNGV. The CDR3 runs 15 residues. The CDR3 nucleotides read TGTGCCAGCAGCTTAGGGGTTTATCTGAACACTGAAGCTTTCTTT. It encodes CASSLGVYLNTEAFF.